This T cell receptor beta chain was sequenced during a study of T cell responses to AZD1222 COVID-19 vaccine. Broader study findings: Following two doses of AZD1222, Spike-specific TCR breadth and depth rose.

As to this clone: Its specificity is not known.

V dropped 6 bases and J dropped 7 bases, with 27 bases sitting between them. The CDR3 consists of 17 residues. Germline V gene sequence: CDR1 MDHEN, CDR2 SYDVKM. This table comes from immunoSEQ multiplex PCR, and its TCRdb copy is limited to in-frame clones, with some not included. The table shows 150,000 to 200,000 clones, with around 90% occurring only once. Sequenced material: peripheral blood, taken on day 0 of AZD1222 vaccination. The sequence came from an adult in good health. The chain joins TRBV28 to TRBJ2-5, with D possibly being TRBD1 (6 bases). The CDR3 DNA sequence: TGTGCCAGCAGCGAAAACGGGCAGCGGACAGCCCCAGGGACCCAGTACTTC. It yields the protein CASSENGQRTAPGTQYF. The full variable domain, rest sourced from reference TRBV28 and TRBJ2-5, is DVKVTQSSRYLVKRTGEKVFLECVQDMDHENMFWYRQDPGLGLRLIYFSYDVKMKEKGDIPEGYSVSREKKERFSLILESASTNQTSMYLCASSENGQRTAPGTQYFGPGTRLLVL.